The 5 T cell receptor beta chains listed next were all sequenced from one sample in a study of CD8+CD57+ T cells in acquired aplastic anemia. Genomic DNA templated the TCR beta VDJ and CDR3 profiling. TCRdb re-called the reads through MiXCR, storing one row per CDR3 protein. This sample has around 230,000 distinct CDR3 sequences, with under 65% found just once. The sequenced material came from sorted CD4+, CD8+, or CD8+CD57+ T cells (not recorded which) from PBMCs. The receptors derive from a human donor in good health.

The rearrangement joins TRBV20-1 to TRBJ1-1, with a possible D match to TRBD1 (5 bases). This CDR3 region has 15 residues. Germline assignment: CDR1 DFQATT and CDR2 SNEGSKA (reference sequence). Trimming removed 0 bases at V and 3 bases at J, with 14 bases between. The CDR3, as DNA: TGCAGTGCTAGAGATCAGGGAGGGGCGGACACTGAAGCTTTCTTT. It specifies CSARDQGGADTEAFF.

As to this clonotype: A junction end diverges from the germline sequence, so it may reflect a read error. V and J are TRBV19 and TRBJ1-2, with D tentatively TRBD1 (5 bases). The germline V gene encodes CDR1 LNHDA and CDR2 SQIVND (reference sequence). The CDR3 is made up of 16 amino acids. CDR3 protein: CASSPQSRAWDYDYTF. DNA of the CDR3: TGTGCCAGTAGTCCCCAAAGTCGGGCTTGGGACTATGACTACACCTTC.

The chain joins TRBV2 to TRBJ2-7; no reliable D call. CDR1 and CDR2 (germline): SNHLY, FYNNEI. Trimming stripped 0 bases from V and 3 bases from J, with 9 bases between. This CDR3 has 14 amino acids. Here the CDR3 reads CASSEAPLNYEQYF. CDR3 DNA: TGTGCCAGCAGTGAAGCTCCCCTCAACTACGAGCAGTACTTC.

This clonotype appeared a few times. In DNA, the CDR3 is TGCAGTGCTGGGGGGCGGGGGGGACAGGGTAATCCCGAGCAGTACTTC. Encoded protein: CSAGGRGGQGNPEQYF. The gene calls are TRBV20-1 and TRBJ2-7; D might be TRBD1 or TRBD2, each matching 9 bases. From germline, CDR1 is DFQATT and CDR2 SNEGSKA (reference sequence). This CDR3 contains 16 residues. V was trimmed by 5 bases and J by 6 bases, leaving 26 bases between them.

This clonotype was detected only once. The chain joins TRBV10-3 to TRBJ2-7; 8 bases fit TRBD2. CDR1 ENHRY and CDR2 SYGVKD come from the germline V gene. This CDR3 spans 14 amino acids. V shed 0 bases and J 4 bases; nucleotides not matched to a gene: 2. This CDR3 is CAISESASGYEQYF. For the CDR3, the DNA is TGTGCCATCAGTGAGTCGGCTAGCGGGTACGAGCAGTACTTC.